This entry lists 19 T cell receptor beta chains sequenced from one sample in a study of kidney transplant recipient with SARS-CoV-2 infection. TCRdb reprocessed the reads via MiXCR and lists one record per CDR3 protein. The sample lists under 250,000 distinct CDR3 sequences, roughly 26% seen once, with roughly 7% in the top ten. This material consisted of a blood sample, taken at baseline and on day 111 from a kidney transplant recipient. The receptor source for this set is a male patient aged 30 to 40 who had COVID-19 and was a kidney transplant recipient. Some T cells may be supplied by the graft donor.

Many counts were recorded for this clonotype. The rearrangement links TRBV27 to TRBJ1-2; D possibly corresponds to TRBD1 (5 bases). The V and J ends lost 6 bases and 6 bases respectively, with 17 bases between them. This CDR3 comprises 14 residues. CDR1 and CDR2 (germline): MNHEY, SMNVEV (reference sequence). CDR3 amino acids: CASSPDGGLNGYTF. Written as DNA, the CDR3 is TGTGCCAGCAGCCCGGATGGGGGACTGAATGGCTACACCTTC.

Many counts were recorded for this clonotype. The CDR3 here is CASREGWYEQFF. The CDR3 DNA reads TGTGCCAGCAGGGAGGGGTGGTATGAGCAGTTCTTC. The chain has TRBV6-6 and TRBJ2-1; maybe TRBD2 (6 bases). The germline V gene encodes CDR1 MNHNY and CDR2 SVGAGI (reference sequence). Trimming removed 6 bases from V and 8 bases from J, with 11 bases in between. This CDR3 has 12 residues.

This clonotype has a count of ten or more. The chain combines TRBV20-1 with TRBJ1-2; D is unresolved. Germline CDR1 DFQATT, CDR2 SNEGSKA (reference sequence). The CDR3 length is 12 residues. Trimming stripped 5 bases from V and 1 base from J, with 8 bases between. The CDR3: CSAEYFNYGYTF. CDR3 coding DNA: TGCAGTGCTGAATATTTTAACTATGGCTACACCTTC.

This clonotype was seen repeatedly, ten times or more. The chain couples TRBV24-1 to TRBJ1-2, with D unresolved. Germline-derived CDR1 and CDR2 are KGHDR and SFDVKD. The V gene lost 6 bases and the J gene lost 4 bases, with 23 bases spanning the gap. CDR3 length: 17 residues. CDR3 nucleotide sequence: TGTGCCACCAGTAAAGGGTATAGTACCAGAAAGACCTATGGCTACACCTTC. Encoded protein: CATSKGYSTRKTYGYTF.

This clonotype was recorded at least ten times. This chain connects TRBV12-3 or TRBV12-4 to TRBJ2-5; D gene ambiguous. V was shortened by 5 bases and J by 5 bases, with 21 bases between the two germline ends. This CDR3 comprises 16 residues. In DNA, the CDR3 is TGTGCCAGCAGTCCCGCCGTGGGCCCGAGGCCTGAGACCCAGTACTTC. Residues: CASSPAVGPRPETQYF.

V gene TRBV5-1 combines with J gene TRBJ2-7; TRBD1 matches 9 bases. The CDR3 is 15 amino acids. In germline, CDR1 is SGHRS, CDR2 YFSETQ. J gave up 2 bases and V 4 bases, and 7 bases lay outside the gene matches. The CDR3 loop is CASSPSGTGTYEQYF. The CDR3 coding sequence is TGCGCCAGCAGCCCTTCCGGGACAGGGACCTACGAGCAGTACTTC. Using reference TRBV5-1 and TRBJ2-7 for the parts outside the CDR3, the full variable domain is KAGVTQTPRYLIKTRGQQVTLSCSPISGHRSVSWYQQTPGQGLQFLFEYFSETQRNKGNFPGRFSGRQFSNSRSEMNVSTLELGDSALYLCASSPSGTGTYEQYFGPGTRLTVT.

As to this clonotype: A much larger clone lies one base from this, so it may be a read error. In DNA, the CDR3 is TGTGCCAGCGGTCGTCCGGGACTAGCGGGAGATGAGCAGTTCTTC. Encoded protein: CASGRPGLAGDEQFF. V and J are TRBV28 and TRBJ2-3, with 14 bases lining up with TRBD2. The DNA end lines up better with TRBJ2-1; the J call may be wrong. Germline CDR1 and CDR2: MDHEN and SYDVKM. The CDR3 length is 15 residues.

As for this clonotype: This could be a read error, since a much larger clone is one nucleotide away. The V and J genes are TRBV3-1 and TRBJ2-3, with no clear D. Trimming took 1 base from V and 3 from J, leaving 11 bases between them. This CDR3 region has 15 residues. Germline CDR1 LGHDT, CDR2 YNNKEL (reference sequence). As DNA, the CDR3 is TGTGCCAGCAGCCAAGCGGGCAGGTGGACAGATACGCAGTATTTT. Protein: CASSQAGRWTDTQYF.

This clonotype was seen many times. This rearrangement joins TRBV19 to TRBJ1-5; 7 bases fit TRBD1. V shed 5 bases, J shed 3 bases, and the junction held 10 bases outside the gene matches. The CDR3 spans 16 residues. Per the germline V gene, CDR1 is LNHDA and CDR2 is SQIVND (reference sequence). The CDR3 protein is CASSPDSTGPNQPQHF. The CDR3 DNA reads as TGTGCCAGTAGTCCGGATTCGACAGGGCCCAATCAGCCCCAGCATTTT.

For this clonotype: A single base separates this from a much larger clone, so it may be a read error. The rearrangement uses TRBV3-2 and TRBJ2-7. TRBV3-2 is a pseudogene. The CDR3 has 13 amino acids. The CDR3 loop is CASSPEGRYGQYF. CDR3 in DNA: TGTGCCAGCAGCCCGGAAGGCCGCTACGGGCAGTACTTC.

This clonotype was observed many times. V is TRBV6-2 or TRBV6-3 and J is TRBJ1-2; D is ambiguous. The CDR3 has 17 amino acids. Germline CDR1 is MNHEY and CDR2 is SVGEGT. The V end was cut by 4 bases, the J end by 4 bases, with 22 bases between. The CDR3 coding sequence is TGTGCCAGCAGTTCGGGCCGCTGCATCGGAAAGACCTATGGCTACACCTTC. Translating it yields CASSSGRCIGKTYGYTF.

This clonotype was seen repeatedly, ten times or more. The chain is built from TRBV19 and TRBJ1-2; D unclear. CDR3 length: 15 amino acids. Trimming cost V 5 bases and J 1 base, with 14 bases left between them. CDR1 and CDR2 (germline): LNHDA, SQIVND (reference sequence). The CDR3 sequence: CASSVQAKFNYGYTF. CDR3 coding DNA: TGTGCCAGTAGTGTCCAGGCTAAATTTAACTATGGCTACACCTTC.

In this sample, this clonotype turned up many times. DNA of the CDR3: TGTGCCAGCAGCAAGTCTAGCACCCTCCGAAAGACCTATGGCTACACCTTC. Protein sequence: CASSKSSTLRKTYGYTF. The genes are TRBV3-1 and TRBJ1-2; the D is unclear. Trimming removed 5 bases from V and 4 bases from J, with 23 bases in between. Germline CDR1 and CDR2: LGHDT and YNNKEL (reference sequence). CDR3 length: 17 residues.

This clonotype was detected only once. This may be a read error, as it is one base from a much larger clone. This sequence joins TRBV2 and TRBJ2-1; 8 positions match TRBD2. The V and J ends lost 3 bases and 4 bases, in that order; junction bases with no gene match: 11. Germline CDR1 is SNHLY and CDR2 is FYNNEI. This CDR3 is built from 17 residues. The CDR3 here is CASSEALRLAIYNEQFF. The DNA for the CDR3 is TGTGCCAGCAGTGAGGCTCTCAGACTAGCGATATACAATGAGCAGTTCTTC. The whole variable domain, remainder taken from reference TRBV2 and TRBJ2-1, is EPEVTQTPSHQVTQMGQEVILRCVPISNHLYFYWYRQILGQKVEFLVSFYNNEISEKSEIFDDQFSVERPDGSNFTLKIRSTKLEDSAMYFCASSEALRLAIYNEQFFGPGTRLTVL.

On this clonotype: Just one base apart from a much larger clone, this may be a read error. The rearrangement uses TRBV5-4 and TRBJ1-2; D not resolved. V was clipped by 7 bases and J by 4 bases, with 23 bases between them. There are 16 residues in the CDR3. The germline V gene encodes CDR1 SGHNT and CDR2 YYREEE (reference sequence). DNA of the CDR3: TGTGCCAGCGCCGAGCCCGTACCAGGAAAGACCTATGGCTACACCTTC. Encoded protein: CASAEPVPGKTYGYTF.

This clonotype came up many times. The V gene is TRBV5-6, the J gene TRBJ1-2; D is perhaps TRBD1 (5 bases). The CDR3 length is 16 residues. V lost 7 bases to trimming and J lost 4 bases, with 23 bases between them. The germline V gene has CDR1 SGHDT and CDR2 YYEEEE. The CDR3 here is CASALDNSRKTYGYTF. The CDR3, as DNA: TGTGCCAGCGCCTTGGACAATAGTCGAAAGACCTATGGCTACACCTTC.

The table lists this clonotype with a few counts. A much larger clone differs from this one at a single base, so this may be a read error. The chain carries TRBV3-1 and TRBJ2-2; D gene uncertain. The CDR3 consists of 18 residues. CDR1 LGHDT and CDR2 YNNKEL come from the germline V gene (reference sequence). V was shortened by 5 bases and J by 5 bases, with 24 bases between the two germline ends. CDR3 sequence reads: CASSCFTPISGLTGELFF. The CDR3 nucleotides read TGTGCCAGCAGCTGTTTTACTCCCATTTCAGGCTTGACCGGGGAGCTGTTTTTT.

In its sample, this clonotype was seen once. A much larger clone differs by one base, so this may be a read error. The CDR3 bases are TGCGCCAGCAGCCCGTCGCTGCGGGGGGCGAATGAAAAACTGTTTTTT. Its translation is CASSPSLRGANEKLFF. The rearrangement uses TRBV5-1 and TRBJ1-4, with D possibly being TRBD1 (6 bases). Per the germline V gene, CDR1 is SGHRS and CDR2 is YFSETQ. The CDR3 has 16 amino acids. Trimming took 4 bases from V and 5 from J, leaving 18 bases between them.

Note on this clonotype: A much larger clone sits a single nucleotide away, making a read error possible. The V and J genes are TRBV11-2 and TRBJ1-1; no clear D gene. The V gene lost 3 bases and the J gene lost 10 bases, with 12 bases spanning the gap. There are 12 residues in the CDR3. Germline lookup yields CDR1 SGHAT and CDR2 FQNNGV. As DNA, the CDR3 is TGTGCCAGCAGCTTCCAGAGAGTGGGAGCTTTCTTT. Amino acid sequence: CASSFQRVGAFF.